The next 27 T cell receptor beta chains were all read from a single sample in a study of blood T cell repertoires in COVID-19. TCRdb's table, derived via immunoSEQ multiplex PCR, lists solely in-frame clones and lacks some. The data show 70,000 or so clones, roughly 86% seen once. What was sequenced was peripheral blood. The origin of the receptors is a woman aged 55-69 years with acute or convalescent COVID-19.

The chain combines TRBV10-3 with TRBJ1-5; the D is unclear. V was cut by 2 bases and J by 1 base, with 9 bases left in between. The CDR3 spans 15 residues. Germline V lookup: CDR1 ENHRY, CDR2 SYGVKD. The CDR3 DNA is TGTGCCATCAGTGAGCAAGGGAGGAGCAATCAGCCCCAGCATTTT. This translates into CAISEQGRSNQPQHF.

The chain has TRBV7-9 and TRBJ2-5; 7 bases line up with TRBD2. V was pared by 5 bases and J by 4 bases, with 4 bases of the junction left unmatched. The CDR3 runs to 13 residues. Looked up from germline, CDR1 is SEHNR and CDR2 is FQNEAQ (reference sequence). Written as DNA, the CDR3 is TGTGCCAGCAGCCCTCGCGGGGGAGAGACCCAGTACTTC. The encoded protein is CASSPRGGETQYF.

This clone was seen a single time. The CDR3 DNA sequence: TGTGCCAGCAGTCCAAGGGGACAGGGGGGCACAGATACGCAGTATTTT. It codes for CASSPRGQGGTDTQYF. V usage is TRBV2 and J usage is TRBJ2-3, with TRBD1 identical over 11 bases. Looked up from germline, CDR1 is SNHLY and CDR2 is FYNNEI. This CDR3 contains 16 residues. Unmatched junction bases numbered 5, after V lost 5 bases and J lost 1 base. Full variable domain (remainder filled in from reference TRBV2 and TRBJ2-3): EPEVTQTPSHQVTQMGQEVILRCVPISNHLYFYWYRQILGQKVEFLVSFYNNEISEKSEIFDDQFSVERPDGSNFTLKIRSTKLEDSAMYFCASSPRGQGGTDTQYFGPGTRLTVL.

In DNA, the CDR3 is TGCGCCAGCAGCCAAGATAGCGGGGCCTCCTACGAGCAGTACTTC. This sequence encodes CASSQDSGASYEQYF. The chain joins TRBV4-1 to TRBJ2-7, with 8 bases that match TRBD2. J gave up 0 bases and V 0 bases, and 1 base lay outside the gene matches. This CDR3 has 15 residues. The germline V gene encodes CDR1 MGHRA and CDR2 YSYEKL.

The chain combines TRBV28 with TRBJ2-3, with a possible D match to TRBD2 (7 bases). The CDR3 totals 15 residues. The V end lost 6 bases, the J end lost 5 bases, and 18 bases lay between the germline ends. Looked up from germline, CDR1 is MDHEN and CDR2 is SYDVKM. CDR3 protein: CASSLGGGPQDTQYF. The CDR3, as DNA: TGTGCCAGCAGCCTAGGCGGGGGCCCCCAAGATACGCAGTATTTT.

The table lists this clone with a count of one. V is TRBV18 and J is TRBJ2-1, with 10 positions matching TRBD1. This CDR3 has 15 amino acids. J was trimmed by 6 bases and V by 6 bases; bases with no gene match: 8. The V gene's germline CDR1 is KGHSH and CDR2 LQKENI. The CDR3 nucleotides read TGTGCCAGCTCCCTAGGGACAGGGGCCGGCAATGAGCAGTTCTTC. Its translation: CASSLGTGAGNEQFF.

The chain joins TRBV7-2 to TRBJ1-2, with 9 bases that match TRBD1. The length of the CDR3 is 15 residues. CDR1 SGHTA and CDR2 FQGNSA come from the germline V gene. The V segment lost 0 bases and the J segment 8 bases; nucleotides outside the gene matches: 7. CDR3 nucleotide sequence: TGTGCCAGCAGCTTAGCCTTGGGACAGGGTAAGGGCTACACCTTC. Protein product: CASSLALGQGKGYTF.

The chain is built from TRBV5-6 and TRBJ1-6, with TRBD1 identical over 11 bases. Germline CDR1 reads SGHDT; CDR2 reads YYEEEE. With 2 bases clipped from V and 10 bases from J, the junction kept 14 bases outside the gene matches. This CDR3 has 18 residues. The CDR3 region is CASSLTPGQGVLASPLHF. The CDR3 DNA reads TGTGCCAGCAGCTTAACTCCGGGACAGGGGGTTCTCGCCTCACCCCTCCACTTT.

The CDR3 loop reads CASSQTGGTEAFF. The CDR3 DNA reads as TGTGCCAGTAGCCAGACAGGGGGCACTGAAGCTTTCTTT. The chain has TRBV19 and TRBJ1-1; 9 nucleotides agree with TRBD1. Germline values: CDR1 LNHDA, CDR2 SQIVND (reference sequence). The junction had 3 bases not matched to a gene; V was cut back by 6 bases and J by 4 bases. The CDR3 has 13 amino acids.

V is TRBV29-1 and J is TRBJ2-3; maybe TRBD1 (5 bases). The V gene's germline CDR1 is SQVTM and CDR2 ANQGSEA. V was trimmed by 7 bases and J by 2 bases, leaving 16 bases between them. This CDR3 comprises 14 residues. In nucleotides, the CDR3 is TGCAGCGCCTACAGGTTTCGAGACACAGATACGCAGTATTTT. Translation gives CSAYRFRDTDTQYF.

V usage is TRBV18 and J usage is TRBJ2-5; 13 bases agree with TRBD2. There are 16 residues in the CDR3. V shed 3 bases, J shed 4 bases, and the junction held 5 bases outside the gene matches. Germline values: CDR1 KGHSH, CDR2 LQKENI. In nucleotides, the CDR3 is TGTGCCAGCTCACCGGGACTAGCGGGGCTTGGAGAGACCCAGTACTTC. Translating it yields CASSPGLAGLGETQYF.

The count of this clone is one. V is TRBV19 and J is TRBJ2-1, with D maybe TRBD1 (5 bases). The V end lost 5 bases, the J end lost 8 bases, and 25 bases lay between the germline ends. This CDR3 spans 17 amino acids. Germline CDR1 is LNHDA and CDR2 is SQIVND (reference sequence). The CDR3 reads CASSPRGAAGPQDEQFF. DNA for the CDR3: TGTGCCAGTAGTCCCCGCGGAGCTGCAGGGCCTCAGGATGAGCAGTTCTTC.

The chain carries TRBV30 and TRBJ2-5; maybe TRBD2 (5 bases). Per the germline V gene, CDR1 is GTSNPN and CDR2 is SVGIG (reference sequence). V lost 2 bases and J 4 bases, leaving 11 bases between the germline ends. This CDR3 has 13 residues. CDR3 loop: CAWSRGYAETQYF. DNA for the CDR3: TGTGCCTGGAGTCGGGGATATGCAGAGACCCAGTACTTC.

This clone turned up a few times. This sequence joins TRBV7-9 and TRBJ1-3; no clear D. CDR1 is SEHNR, CDR2 FQNEAQ, per germline (reference sequence). The CDR3 consists of 15 residues. With 5 bases removed from V and 2 bases from J, the gap between germline ends came to 13 bases. CDR3 residues: CASSPTAFTGNTIYF. CDR3 bases: TGTGCCAGCAGCCCGACTGCGTTTACTGGAAACACCATATATTTT.

A few counts support this clone. The chain carries TRBV7-9 and TRBJ1-2; 7 bases map to TRBD1. With V trimmed by 8 bases and J by 5 bases, 8 bases remained unmatched. The CDR3 has 13 amino acids. The germline V gene has CDR1 SEHNR and CDR2 FQNEAQ (reference sequence). This chain's CDR3 is CASWDRKEYGYTF. DNA of the CDR3: TGTGCCAGCTGGGACAGAAAGGAGTATGGCTACACCTTC. Drawing the rest from reference TRBV7-9 and TRBJ1-2, the complete variable domain is DTGVSQNPRHKITKRGQNVTFRCDPISEHNRLYWYRQTLGQGPEFLTYFQNEAQLEKSRLLSDRFSAERPKGSFSTLEIQRTEQGDSAMYLCASWDRKEYGYTFGSGTRLTVV.

The J gene is TRBJ1-6, the V gene TRBV30, with 8 bases that match TRBD1. The CDR3 is 15 residues long. In germline, CDR1 is GTSNPN, CDR2 SVGIG (reference sequence). Trimming at V came to 0 bases and at J to 7 bases, leaving 5 bases not matched to a gene. The CDR3 spells CAWSVRTGRNSPLHF. DNA for the CDR3: TGTGCCTGGAGTGTAAGGACAGGGCGCAATTCACCCCTCCACTTT.

The chain employs TRBV6-5 and TRBJ1-1; no reliable D call. Germline V gene sequence: CDR1 MNHEY, CDR2 SVGAGI. Trimming took off 3 bases at V and 4 bases at J, with 12 bases between the two ends. The CDR3 has 14 residues. CDR3 in amino acids: CASSYFARGTEAFF. For the CDR3, the DNA is TGTGCCAGCAGTTATTTTGCCCGGGGCACTGAAGCTTTCTTT.

The chain uses TRBV6-6 and TRBJ2-3; TRBD1 matches at 11 bases. Germline assignment: CDR1 MNHNY and CDR2 SVGAGI (reference sequence). Losses at the gene ends were 6 bases for V and 6 bases for J; bases not matched to a gene: 8. The CDR3 contains 15 residues. CDR3 sequence reads: CASRGQGGIGDTQYF. The CDR3, as DNA: TGTGCCAGCAGGGGACAGGGGGGTATAGGGGATACGCAGTATTTT.

This clone was detected only a few times. The chain recombines TRBV18 with TRBJ2-1, with TRBD2 matching 14 bases. This CDR3 contains 16 residues. Losses at the gene ends were 1 base for V and 4 bases for J; bases not matched to a gene: 0. Per the germline V gene, CDR1 is KGHSH and CDR2 is LQKENI. The CDR3 DNA is TGTGCCAGCTCACCACGACTAGCGGGGGGGTACAATGAGCAGTTCTTC. Its translation is CASSPRLAGGYNEQFF.

V usage is TRBV7-9 and J usage is TRBJ2-3; 7 bases match TRBD1. The CDR3 contains 14 residues. CDR1 is SEHNR, CDR2 FQNEAQ, per germline (reference sequence). Unmatched junction bases numbered 5, after V lost 6 bases and J lost 2 bases. This CDR3 reads CASRVTGDTDTQYF. The DNA for the CDR3 is TGTGCCAGCAGGGTTACAGGGGACACAGATACGCAGTATTTT.

The chain links TRBV2 to TRBJ1-1; 8 bases fit TRBD1. Looked up from germline, CDR1 is SNHLY and CDR2 is FYNNEI. There are 13 residues in the CDR3. Trimming took 8 bases from V and 8 from J; bases not matched to a gene: 10. CDR3 nucleotide sequence: TGTGCCAGCTTGGACAGGGCCTATAAAGAAGCTTTCTTT. Its translation is CASLDRAYKEAFF.

V and J are TRBV14 and TRBJ2-2, with TRBD1 matching over 7 bases. CDR3 size: 15 residues. Trimming took 4 bases from V and 1 from J; bases not matched to a gene: 3. Germline V gene lookup returns CDR1 SGHDN and CDR2 FVKESK. CDR3 nucleotides: TGTGCCAGCAGCCGACGGACAGGGAACACCGGGGAGCTGTTTTTT. It encodes CASSRRTGNTGELFF.

CDR3 amino acids: CASSLPAFGGSDEQYF. CDR3 nucleotides: TGTGCCAGCAGCTTACCCGCTTTTGGGGGGTCCGACGAGCAGTACTTC. This chain links TRBV5-4 with TRBJ2-7; D is possibly TRBD2 (6 bases). In germline, CDR1 is SGHNT, CDR2 YYREEE (reference sequence). The V end was cut by 2 bases, the J end by 5 bases, with 20 bases between. There are 16 residues in the CDR3.

This chain links TRBV2 with TRBJ2-5; D possibly corresponds to TRBD2 (6 bases). Germline V gene lookup returns CDR1 SNHLY and CDR2 FYNNEI. V lost 3 bases to trimming and J lost 7 bases, with 12 bases between them. This CDR3 spans 13 amino acids. Written as DNA, the CDR3 is TGTGCCAGCAGTGATGTGGTCGGGGGGACCCAGTACTTC. It encodes CASSDVVGGTQYF.

V and J are TRBV15 and TRBJ1-5; D unresolved. In germline, CDR1 is LNHNV, CDR2 YYDKDF (reference sequence). V lost 0 bases and J 5 bases, leaving 5 bases between the germline ends. This CDR3 has 13 residues. This chain's CDR3 is CATSRDNYQPQHF. CDR3 nucleotides: TGTGCCACCAGCAGAGACAACTATCAGCCCCAGCATTTT.

The chain recombines TRBV24-1 with TRBJ1-1, with 7 nucleotides matching TRBD1. Germline V gene data show CDR1 as KGHDR and CDR2 as SFDVKD. J gave up 5 bases and V 3 bases, and 8 bases lay outside the gene matches. This CDR3 is 15 amino acids long. The DNA for the CDR3 is TGTGCCACCAGTGATCCTCCGACAGGGAGGACTGAAGCTTTCTTT. It codes for CATSDPPTGRTEAFF.

In its sample, this clone was seen a few times. The chain carries TRBV15 and TRBJ2-6; perhaps TRBD1 as D (6 bases). Germline CDR1 LNHNV, CDR2 YYDKDF (reference sequence). CDR3 length equals 18 residues. V gave up 5 bases and J gave up 2 bases, with 19 bases separating them. The CDR3 loop is CATSLSTGLPTGANVLTF. The DNA of the CDR3 is TGTGCCACCAGCTTATCGACAGGACTTCCTACTGGGGCCAACGTCCTGACTTTC.